This TCR beta chain emerged from a study of blood T cell repertoires in COVID-19. The overall study: Both acute and convalescent COVID-19 samples were obtained from the United States, Italy and Spain.

CDR1 and CDR2 from the germline V gene are LNHDA and SQIVND (reference sequence). This CDR3 is 15 amino acids long. Trimming shortened V by 2 bases and J by 0 bases, and 8 bases separated the two germline ends. How the authors handled the data: It was from reference gene primer amplification that nucleated cell counts were estimated. TCRdb keeps only in-frame clones here, not all; method: immunoSEQ multiplex PCR. For V, J and clone size, that table is used; D and trimming come from the DNA. This sample has some 130,000 clones; around 80% occur once, and the top ten carry roughly 11%. The sequenced sample consisted of peripheral blood. This rearrangement joins TRBV19 to TRBJ1-5, with D unresolved. This receptor was obtained from a man between 60 and 75 years old who had recovered from COVID-19. CDR3 loop: CASSIQQNSNQPQHF. The CDR3, as DNA: TGTGCCAGTAGTATACAACAGAATAGCAATCAGCCCCAGCATTTT.